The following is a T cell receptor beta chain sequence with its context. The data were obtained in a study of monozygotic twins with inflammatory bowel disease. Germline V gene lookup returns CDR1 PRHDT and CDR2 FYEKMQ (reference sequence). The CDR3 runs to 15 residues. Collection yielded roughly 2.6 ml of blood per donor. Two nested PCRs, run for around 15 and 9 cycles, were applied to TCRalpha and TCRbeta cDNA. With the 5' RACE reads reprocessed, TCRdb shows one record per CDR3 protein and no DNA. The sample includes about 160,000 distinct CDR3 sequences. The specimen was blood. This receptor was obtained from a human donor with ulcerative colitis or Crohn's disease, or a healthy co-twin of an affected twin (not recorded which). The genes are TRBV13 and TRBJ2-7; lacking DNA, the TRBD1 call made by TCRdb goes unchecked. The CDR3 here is CASSSSRDGSYEQYF.